This TCR beta chain comes out of a study of blood T cell repertoires in COVID-19. Study context: Spain, Italy and the United States supplied samples that represented acute and convalescent COVID-19. PBMCs, B-cell-depleted T cells, or T cells were the source of the cDNA or gDNA that made up the material.

This clone was counted between two and nine times. The ends were cut back, 0 bases at V and 0 bases at J, with 8 bases in the middle. The CDR3 sequence is 15 residues long. The V gene's germline CDR1 is KGHSH and CDR2 LQKENI. How the authors handled the data: Amplification of reference gene primers provided the estimated nucleated cell counts. The method was immunoSEQ multiplex PCR; TCRdb's version includes in-frame clones alone and lacks a portion of them. Clone size and V and J calls were adopted from that table, with D and trimming inferred from the DNA. This sample has 250,000 to 350,000 clones, with roughly 90% found just once.

Source material: peripheral blood. The sequence came from a woman aged 55 to 70 with acute or convalescent COVID-19. The chain recombines TRBV18 with TRBJ1-1; the D is unclear. For the CDR3, the DNA is TGTGCCAGCTCACCACCTTCAAGCATGAACACTGAAGCTTTCTTT. Translated: CASSPPSSMNTEAFF.